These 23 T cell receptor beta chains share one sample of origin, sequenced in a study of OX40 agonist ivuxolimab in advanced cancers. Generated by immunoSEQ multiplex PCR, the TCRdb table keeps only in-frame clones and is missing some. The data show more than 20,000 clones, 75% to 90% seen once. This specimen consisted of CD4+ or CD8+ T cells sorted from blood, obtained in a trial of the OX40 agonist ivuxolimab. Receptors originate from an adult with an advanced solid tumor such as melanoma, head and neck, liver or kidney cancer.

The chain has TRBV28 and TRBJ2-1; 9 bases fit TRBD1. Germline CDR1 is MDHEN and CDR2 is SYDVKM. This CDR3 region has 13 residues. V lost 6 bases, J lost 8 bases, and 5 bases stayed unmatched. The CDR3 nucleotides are TGTGCCAGCAGATGGACAGGGGCTGATGAGCAGTTCTTC. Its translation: CASRWTGADEQFF.

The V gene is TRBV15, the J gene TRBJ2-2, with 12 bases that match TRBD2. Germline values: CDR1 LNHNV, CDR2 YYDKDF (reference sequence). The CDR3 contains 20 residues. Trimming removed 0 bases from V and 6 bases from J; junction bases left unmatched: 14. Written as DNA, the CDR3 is TGTGCCACCAGCAGAGATTTCCCGACTAGCGGGAGCCCCGTGGCCGGGGAGCTGTTTTTT. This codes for CATSRDFPTSGSPVAGELFF.

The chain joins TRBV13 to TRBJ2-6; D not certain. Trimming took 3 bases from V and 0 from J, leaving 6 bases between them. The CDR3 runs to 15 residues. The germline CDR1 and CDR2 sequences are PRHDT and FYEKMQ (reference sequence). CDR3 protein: CASSFLGSGANVLTF. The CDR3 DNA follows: TGTGCCAGCAGCTTTTTGGGCTCTGGGGCCAACGTCCTGACTTTC.

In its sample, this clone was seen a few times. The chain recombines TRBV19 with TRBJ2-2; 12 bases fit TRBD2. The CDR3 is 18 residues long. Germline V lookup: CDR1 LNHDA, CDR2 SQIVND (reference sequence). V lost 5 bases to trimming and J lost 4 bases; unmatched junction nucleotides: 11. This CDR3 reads CASSGRLAGEVVTGELFF. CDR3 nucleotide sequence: TGTGCCAGTAGTGGGAGACTAGCGGGAGAGGTGGTCACCGGGGAGCTGTTTTTT.

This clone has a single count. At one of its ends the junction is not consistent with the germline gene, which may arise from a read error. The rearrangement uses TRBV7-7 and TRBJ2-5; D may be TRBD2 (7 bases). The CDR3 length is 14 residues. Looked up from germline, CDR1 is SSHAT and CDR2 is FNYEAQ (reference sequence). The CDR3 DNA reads TGTGCTAGCAGTCTAGTAGCAGGGGAGGGGACCCAGTACTTC. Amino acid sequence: CASSLVAGEGTQYF.

CDR3 sequence reads: CASSVEGSYNEQFF. The CDR3 coding sequence is TGTGCCAGCAGCGTTGAGGGCTCCTACAATGAGCAGTTCTTC. This chain links TRBV7-3 with TRBJ2-1, with D tentatively TRBD2 (5 bases). The CDR3 loop spans 14 amino acids. CDR1 and CDR2 (germline): SGHTA, FQGTGA. V was clipped by 5 bases and J by 0 bases, with 8 bases between them.

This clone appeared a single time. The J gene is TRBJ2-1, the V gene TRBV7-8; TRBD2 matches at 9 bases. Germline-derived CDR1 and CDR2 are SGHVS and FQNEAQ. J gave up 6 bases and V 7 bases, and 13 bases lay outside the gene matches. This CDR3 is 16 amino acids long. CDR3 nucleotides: TGTGCCAGCACTCTTACACTCGCGGGAGGGCTCAATGAGCAGTTCTTC. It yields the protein CASTLTLAGGLNEQFF.

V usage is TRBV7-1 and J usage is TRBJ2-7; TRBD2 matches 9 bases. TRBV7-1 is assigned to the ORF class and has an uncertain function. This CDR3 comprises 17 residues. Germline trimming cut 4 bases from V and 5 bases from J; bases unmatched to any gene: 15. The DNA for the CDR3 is TGTGCCAGCAGCTATCGGGGGCGGGCTAGCGGGGTAAACGAGCAGTACTTC. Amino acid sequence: CASSYRGRASGVNEQYF.

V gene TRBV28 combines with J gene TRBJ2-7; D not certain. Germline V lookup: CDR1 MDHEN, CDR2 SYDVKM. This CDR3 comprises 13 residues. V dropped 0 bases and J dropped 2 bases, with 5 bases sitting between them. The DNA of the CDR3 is TGTGCCAGCAGTTTATGGCTCACCTACGAGCAGTACTTC. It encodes CASSLWLTYEQYF.

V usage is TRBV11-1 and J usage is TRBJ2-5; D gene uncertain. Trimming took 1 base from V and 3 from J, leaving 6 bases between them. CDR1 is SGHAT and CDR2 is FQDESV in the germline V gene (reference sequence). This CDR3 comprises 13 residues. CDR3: CASSLGQKETQYF. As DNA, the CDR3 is TGTGCCAGCAGCTTAGGTCAGAAAGAGACCCAGTACTTC.

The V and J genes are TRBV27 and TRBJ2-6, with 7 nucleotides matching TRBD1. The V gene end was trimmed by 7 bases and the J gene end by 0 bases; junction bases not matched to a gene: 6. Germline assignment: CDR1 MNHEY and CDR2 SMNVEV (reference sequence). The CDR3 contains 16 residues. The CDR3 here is CASTQGFLSGANVLTF. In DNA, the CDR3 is TGTGCCAGCACACAGGGGTTTCTCTCTGGGGCCAACGTCCTGACTTTC.

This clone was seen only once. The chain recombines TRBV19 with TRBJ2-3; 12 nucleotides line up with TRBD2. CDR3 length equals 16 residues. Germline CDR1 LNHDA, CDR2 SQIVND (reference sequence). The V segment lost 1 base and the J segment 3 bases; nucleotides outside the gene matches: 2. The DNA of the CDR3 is TGTGCCAGTAGTATAGGGACTAGCGGGATGACAGATACGCAGTATTTT. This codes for CASSIGTSGMTDTQYF.

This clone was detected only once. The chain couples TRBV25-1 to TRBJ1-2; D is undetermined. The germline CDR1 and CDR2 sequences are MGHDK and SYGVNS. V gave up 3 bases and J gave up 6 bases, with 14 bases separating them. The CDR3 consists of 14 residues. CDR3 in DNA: TGTGCCAGCAGTGAGGTCGGGGTTTGGAATGGCTACACCTTC. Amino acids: CASSEVGVWNGYTF.

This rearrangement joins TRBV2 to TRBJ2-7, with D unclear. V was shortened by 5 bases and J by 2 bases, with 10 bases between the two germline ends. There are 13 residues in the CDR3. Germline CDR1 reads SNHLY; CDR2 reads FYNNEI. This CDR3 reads CASSLDTTYEQYF. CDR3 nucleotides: TGTGCCAGCAGTCTTGACACCACCTACGAGCAGTACTTC.

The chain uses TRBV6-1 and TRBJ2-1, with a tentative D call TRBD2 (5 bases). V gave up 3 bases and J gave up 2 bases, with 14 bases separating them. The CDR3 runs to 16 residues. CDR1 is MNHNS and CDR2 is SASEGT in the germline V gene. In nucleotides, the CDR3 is TGTGCCAGCAGTGATAGCGTGTACGATACCTACAATGAGCAGTTCTTC. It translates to CASSDSVYDTYNEQFF.

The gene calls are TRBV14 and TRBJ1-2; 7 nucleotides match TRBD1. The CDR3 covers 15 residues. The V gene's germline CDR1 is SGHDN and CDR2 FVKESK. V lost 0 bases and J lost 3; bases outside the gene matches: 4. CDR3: CASSQDPGTDYGYTF. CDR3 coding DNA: TGTGCCAGCAGCCAAGATCCCGGGACAGACTATGGCTACACCTTC.

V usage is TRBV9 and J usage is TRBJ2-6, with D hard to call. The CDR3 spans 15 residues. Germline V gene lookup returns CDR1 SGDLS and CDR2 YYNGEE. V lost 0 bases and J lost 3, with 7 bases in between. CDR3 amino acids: CASSVDDNGANVLTF. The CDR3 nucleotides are TGTGCCAGCAGCGTAGACGATAATGGGGCCAACGTCCTGACTTTC.

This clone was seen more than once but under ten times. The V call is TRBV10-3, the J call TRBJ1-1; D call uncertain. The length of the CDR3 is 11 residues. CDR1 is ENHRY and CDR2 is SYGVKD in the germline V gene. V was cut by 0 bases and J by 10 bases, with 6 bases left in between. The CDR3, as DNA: TGTGCCATCAGTGAGTCAGGTACAGCTTTCTTT. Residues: CAISESGTAFF.

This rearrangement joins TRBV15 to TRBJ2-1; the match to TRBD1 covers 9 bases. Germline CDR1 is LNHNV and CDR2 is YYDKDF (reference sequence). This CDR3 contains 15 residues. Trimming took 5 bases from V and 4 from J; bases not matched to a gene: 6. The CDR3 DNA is TGTGCCACCAGCCCTCCGGGACAGGGTTACAATGAGCAGTTCTTC. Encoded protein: CATSPPGQGYNEQFF.

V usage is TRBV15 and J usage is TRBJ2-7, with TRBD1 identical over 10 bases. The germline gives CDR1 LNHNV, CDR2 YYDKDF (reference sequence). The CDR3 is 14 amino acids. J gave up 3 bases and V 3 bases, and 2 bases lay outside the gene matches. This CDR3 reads CATSSRDRGYEQYF. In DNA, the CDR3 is TGTGCCACCAGCAGCCGGGACAGGGGCTACGAGCAGTACTTC.

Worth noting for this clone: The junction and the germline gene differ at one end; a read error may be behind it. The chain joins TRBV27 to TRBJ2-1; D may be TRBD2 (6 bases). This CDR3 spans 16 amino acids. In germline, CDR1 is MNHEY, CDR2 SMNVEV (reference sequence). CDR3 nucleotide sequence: TGTGCCAGCAGTTATCTCTTCCGGGACTCCAACAATGAGCAGTTCTTC. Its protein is CASSYLFRDSNNEQFF.

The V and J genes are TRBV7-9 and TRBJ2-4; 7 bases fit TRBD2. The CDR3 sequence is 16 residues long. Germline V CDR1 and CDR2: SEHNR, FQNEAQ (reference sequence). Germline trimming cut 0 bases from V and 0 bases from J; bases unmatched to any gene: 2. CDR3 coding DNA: TGTGCCAGCAGCTTAGCGTCGGGGGGAGCCAAAAACATTCAGTACTTC. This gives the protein CASSLASGGAKNIQYF. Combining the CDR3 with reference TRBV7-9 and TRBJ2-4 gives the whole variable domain DTGVSQNPRHKITKRGQNVTFRCDPISEHNRLYWYRQTLGQGPEFLTYFQNEAQLEKSRLLSDRFSAERPKGSFSTLEIQRTEQGDSAMYLCASSLASGGAKNIQYFGAGTRLSVL.

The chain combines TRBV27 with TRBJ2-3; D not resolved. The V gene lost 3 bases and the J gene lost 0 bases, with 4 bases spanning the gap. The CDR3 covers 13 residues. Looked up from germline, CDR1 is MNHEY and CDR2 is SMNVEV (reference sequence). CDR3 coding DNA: TGTGCCAGCAGTTTTCATAGCACAGATACGCAGTATTTT. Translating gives CASSFHSTDTQYF.